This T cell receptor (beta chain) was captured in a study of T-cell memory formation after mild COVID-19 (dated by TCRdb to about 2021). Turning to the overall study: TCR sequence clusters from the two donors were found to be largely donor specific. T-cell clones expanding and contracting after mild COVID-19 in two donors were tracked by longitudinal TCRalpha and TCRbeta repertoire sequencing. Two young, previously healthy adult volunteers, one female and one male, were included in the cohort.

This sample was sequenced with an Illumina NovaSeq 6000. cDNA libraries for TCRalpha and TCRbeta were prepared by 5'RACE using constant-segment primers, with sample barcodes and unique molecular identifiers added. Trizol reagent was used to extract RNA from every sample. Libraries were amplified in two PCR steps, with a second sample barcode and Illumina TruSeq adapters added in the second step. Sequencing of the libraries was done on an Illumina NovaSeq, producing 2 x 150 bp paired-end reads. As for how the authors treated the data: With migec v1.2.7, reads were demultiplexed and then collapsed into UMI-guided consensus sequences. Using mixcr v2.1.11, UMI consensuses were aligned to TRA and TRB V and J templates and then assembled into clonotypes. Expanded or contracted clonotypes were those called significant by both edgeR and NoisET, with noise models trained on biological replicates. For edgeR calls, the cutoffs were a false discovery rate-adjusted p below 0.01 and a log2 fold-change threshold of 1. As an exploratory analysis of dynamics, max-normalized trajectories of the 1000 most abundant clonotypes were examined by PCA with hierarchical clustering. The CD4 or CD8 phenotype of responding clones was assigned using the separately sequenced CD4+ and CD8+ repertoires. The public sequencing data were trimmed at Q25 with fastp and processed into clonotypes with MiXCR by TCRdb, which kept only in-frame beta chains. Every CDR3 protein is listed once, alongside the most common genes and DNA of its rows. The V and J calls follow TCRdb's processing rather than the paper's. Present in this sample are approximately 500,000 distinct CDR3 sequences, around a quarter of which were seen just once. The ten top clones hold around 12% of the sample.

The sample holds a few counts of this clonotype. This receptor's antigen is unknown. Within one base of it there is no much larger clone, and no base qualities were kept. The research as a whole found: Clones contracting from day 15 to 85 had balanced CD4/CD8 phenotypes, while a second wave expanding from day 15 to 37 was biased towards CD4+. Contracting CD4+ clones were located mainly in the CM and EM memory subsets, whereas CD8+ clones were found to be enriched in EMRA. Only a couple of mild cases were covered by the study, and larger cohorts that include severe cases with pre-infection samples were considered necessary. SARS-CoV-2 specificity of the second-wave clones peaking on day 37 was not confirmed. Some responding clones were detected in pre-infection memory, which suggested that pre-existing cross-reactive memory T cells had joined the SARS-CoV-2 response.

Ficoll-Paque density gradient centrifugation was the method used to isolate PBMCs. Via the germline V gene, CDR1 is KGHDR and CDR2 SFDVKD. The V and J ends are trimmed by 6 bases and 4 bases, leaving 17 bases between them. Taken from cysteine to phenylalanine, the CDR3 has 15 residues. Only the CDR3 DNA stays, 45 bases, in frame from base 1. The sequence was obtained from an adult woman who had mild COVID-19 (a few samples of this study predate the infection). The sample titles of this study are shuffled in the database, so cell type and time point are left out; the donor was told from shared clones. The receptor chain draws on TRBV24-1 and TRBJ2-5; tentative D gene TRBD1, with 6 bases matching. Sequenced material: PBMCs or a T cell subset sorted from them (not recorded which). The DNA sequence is TGTGCCACCAGTCCCCACCAGGGGTTTGGAGAGACCCAGTACTTC. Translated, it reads CATSPHQGFGETQYF.